This TCR beta chain stems from a study of blood T cell repertoires in COVID-19. Study summary: Acute and convalescent COVID-19 samples came from the United States, Italy and Spain. The analysed material was cDNA or gDNA that came from T cells, B-cell-depleted T cells, or PBMCs.

In the authors' methods: Cell counts per sample came from amplifying reference gene primers. The method was immunoSEQ multiplex PCR; TCRdb's version includes in-frame clones alone and lacks a portion of them. V, J and clone size derive from that table, while D and trimming were established from the DNA sequence. The table has fewer than 200,000 clones, around 90% seen once. In germline, CDR1 is GTSNPN, CDR2 SVGIG (reference sequence). V lost 0 bases and J lost 4, with 19 bases in between. The CDR3 consists of 16 residues. This clonotype was obtained from a man aged 35-49 years with active or convalescent COVID-19. The V call is TRBV30, the J call TRBJ2-7, with a possible D match to TRBD1 (6 bases). Sequencing was performed on peripheral blood. The CDR3 sequence is CAWSVRNPGVGYEQYF. CDR3 DNA sequence: TGTGCCTGGAGTGTACGGAACCCAGGGGTTGGTTACGAGCAGTACTTC.